This TCR beta chain was recorded in a study of T cell repertoires in cytomegalovirus infection. Study-wide background: Indications came from public TCR beta signatures; they pointed to CMV infection and to a matching HLA type.

The CDR3 sequence is 19 residues long. Per germline, CDR1 LGHNA and CDR2 YSLEER. Notes on the study in general: The ex vivo response was dominated by HLA-C-restricted CMV-specific TCR beta clonotypes.

Each CDR3 protein is one row after TCRdb ran MiXCR on the reads. The sample has tens of thousands of distinct CDR3 sequences, under 30% seen once; the top ten hold around 50%. A word on this clonotype: Its matching antigen is unknown. A much larger clone sits a single nucleotide away, making a read error possible.

This sample comprised CD8+ T cells from cultured PBMCs, obtained from culture after CMV antigen stimulation. This receptor was obtained from a human donor in good health (CMV status not recorded). Some clones in this sample may be carry-over from other donors' samples. The chain employs TRBV4-3 and TRBJ2-7; TRBD2 agrees at 7 bases. The CDR3 DNA sequence: TGCGTCAGCAGCCAAGATAGACAGACTAGCTACCTTCTCTCCTACGAGCAGTACTTC. This translates into CVSSQDRQTSYLLSYEQYF.